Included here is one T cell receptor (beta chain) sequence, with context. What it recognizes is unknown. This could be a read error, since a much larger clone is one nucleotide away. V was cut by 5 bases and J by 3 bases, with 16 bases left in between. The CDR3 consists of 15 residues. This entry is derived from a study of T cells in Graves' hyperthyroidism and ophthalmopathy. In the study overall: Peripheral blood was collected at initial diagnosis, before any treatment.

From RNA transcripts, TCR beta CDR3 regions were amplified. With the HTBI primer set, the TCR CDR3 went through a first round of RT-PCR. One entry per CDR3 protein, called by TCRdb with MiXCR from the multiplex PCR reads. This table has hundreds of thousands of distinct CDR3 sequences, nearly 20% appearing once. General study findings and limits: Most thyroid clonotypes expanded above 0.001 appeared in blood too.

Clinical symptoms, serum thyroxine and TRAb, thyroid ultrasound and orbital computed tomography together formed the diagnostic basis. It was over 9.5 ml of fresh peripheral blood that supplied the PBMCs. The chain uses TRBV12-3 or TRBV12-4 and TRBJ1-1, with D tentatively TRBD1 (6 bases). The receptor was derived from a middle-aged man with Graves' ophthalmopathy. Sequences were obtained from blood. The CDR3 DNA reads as TGTGCCAGCAGTGCGTCCAGGGGATTCGACACTGAAGCTTTCTTT. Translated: CASSASRGFDTEAFF.